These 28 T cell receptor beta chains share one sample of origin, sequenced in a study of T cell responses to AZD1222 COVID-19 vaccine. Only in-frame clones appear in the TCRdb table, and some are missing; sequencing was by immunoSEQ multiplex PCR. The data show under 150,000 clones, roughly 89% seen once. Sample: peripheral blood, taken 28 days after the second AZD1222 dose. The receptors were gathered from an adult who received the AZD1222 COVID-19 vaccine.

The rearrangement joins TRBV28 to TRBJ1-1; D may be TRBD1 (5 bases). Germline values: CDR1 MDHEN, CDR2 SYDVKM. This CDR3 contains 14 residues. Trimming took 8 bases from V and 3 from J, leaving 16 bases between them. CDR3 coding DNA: TGTGCCAGCGCCCTTTATTCGGGGGACACTGAAGCTTTCTTT. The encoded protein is CASALYSGDTEAFF.

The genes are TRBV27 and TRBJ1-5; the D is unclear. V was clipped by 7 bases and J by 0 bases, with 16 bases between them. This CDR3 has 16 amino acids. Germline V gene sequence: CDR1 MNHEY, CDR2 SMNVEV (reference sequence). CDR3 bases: TGTGCCAGCACCGGGCCAGCAGCCCTTAGCAATCAGCCCCAGCATTTT. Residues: CASTGPAALSNQPQHF.

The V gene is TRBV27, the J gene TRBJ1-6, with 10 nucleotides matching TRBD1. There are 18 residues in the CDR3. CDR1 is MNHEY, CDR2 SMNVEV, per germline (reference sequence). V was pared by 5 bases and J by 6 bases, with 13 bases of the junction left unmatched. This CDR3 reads CASSILYSTGGPNSPLHF. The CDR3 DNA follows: TGTGCCAGCAGTATACTATATTCGACAGGGGGCCCTAATTCACCCCTCCACTTT.

Here the CDR3 reads CASSLSTVSLEQFF. CDR3 bases: TGTGCCAGCAGTTTATCCACAGTGTCTCTTGAGCAGTTCTTC. This rearrangement joins TRBV27 to TRBJ2-1, with D unclear. V was cut by 0 bases and J by 9 bases, with 12 bases left in between. Germline V lookup: CDR1 MNHEY, CDR2 SMNVEV (reference sequence). This CDR3 comprises 14 residues.

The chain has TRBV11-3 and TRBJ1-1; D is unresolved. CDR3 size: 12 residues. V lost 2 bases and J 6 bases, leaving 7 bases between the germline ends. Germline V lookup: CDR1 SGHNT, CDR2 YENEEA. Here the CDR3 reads CASSLSTSEAFF. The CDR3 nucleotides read TGTGCCAGCAGCTTATCGACCTCTGAAGCTTTCTTT.

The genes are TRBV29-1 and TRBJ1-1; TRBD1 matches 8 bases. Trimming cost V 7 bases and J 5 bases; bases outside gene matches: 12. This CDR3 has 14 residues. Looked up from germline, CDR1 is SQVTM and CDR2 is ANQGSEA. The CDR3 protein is CSASDRERSTEAFF. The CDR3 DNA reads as TGCAGCGCCTCGGACAGGGAAAGGTCGACTGAAGCTTTCTTT.

Here the CDR3 reads CASSSRDTDTQYF. CDR3 sequence (DNA): TGTGCCAGCAGCTCAAGGGATACAGATACGCAGTATTTT. The chain couples TRBV7-2 to TRBJ2-3, with D unclear. V lost 4 bases and J lost 3, with 8 bases in between. The length of the CDR3 is 13 residues. Germline V CDR1 and CDR2: SGHTA, FQGNSA.

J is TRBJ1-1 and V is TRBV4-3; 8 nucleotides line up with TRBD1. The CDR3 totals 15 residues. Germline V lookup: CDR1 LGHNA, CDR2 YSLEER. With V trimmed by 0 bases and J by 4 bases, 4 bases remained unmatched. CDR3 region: CASSQEDQGATEAFF. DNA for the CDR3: TGCGCCAGCAGCCAAGAGGATCAGGGGGCCACTGAAGCTTTCTTT.

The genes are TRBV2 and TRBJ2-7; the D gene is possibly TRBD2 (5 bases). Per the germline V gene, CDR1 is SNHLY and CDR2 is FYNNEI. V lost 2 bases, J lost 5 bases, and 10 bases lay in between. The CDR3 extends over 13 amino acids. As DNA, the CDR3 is TGTGCCAGCAGTGAAAGGAGGACGGACGAGCAGTACTTC. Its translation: CASSERRTDEQYF.

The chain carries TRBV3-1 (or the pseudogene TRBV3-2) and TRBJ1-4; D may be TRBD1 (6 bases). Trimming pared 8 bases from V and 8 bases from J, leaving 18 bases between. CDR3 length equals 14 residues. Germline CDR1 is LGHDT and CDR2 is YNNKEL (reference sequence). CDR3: CASRPTWRGEKLFF. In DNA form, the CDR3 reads TGTGCCAGCCGCCCCACCTGGAGGGGGGAAAAACTGTTTTTT.

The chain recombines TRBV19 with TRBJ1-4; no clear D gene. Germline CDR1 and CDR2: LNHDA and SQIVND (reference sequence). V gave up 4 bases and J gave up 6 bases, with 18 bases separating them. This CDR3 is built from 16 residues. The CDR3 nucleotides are TGTGCCAGTAGTACCAGCTTGAGCCTAAGTGATGAAAAACTGTTTTTT. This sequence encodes CASSTSLSLSDEKLFF.

In DNA, the CDR3 is TGTGCCAGCAGCGTAGAGGTGGGAGGGGGATCTGGGGCCAACGTCCTGACTTTC. The encoded protein is CASSVEVGGGSGANVLTF. The chain joins TRBV9 to TRBJ2-6, with D maybe TRBD2 (7 bases). Trimming took off 0 bases at V and 1 base at J, with 14 bases between the two ends. CDR1 and CDR2 (germline): SGDLS, YYNGEE. This CDR3 spans 18 amino acids.

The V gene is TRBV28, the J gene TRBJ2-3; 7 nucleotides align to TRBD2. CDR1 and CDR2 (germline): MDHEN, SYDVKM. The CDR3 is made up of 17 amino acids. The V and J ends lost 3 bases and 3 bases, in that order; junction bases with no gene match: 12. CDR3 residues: CASSFPPGGGPTDTQYF. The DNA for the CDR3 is TGTGCCAGCAGTTTTCCCCCCGGGGGAGGGCCGACAGATACGCAGTATTTT.

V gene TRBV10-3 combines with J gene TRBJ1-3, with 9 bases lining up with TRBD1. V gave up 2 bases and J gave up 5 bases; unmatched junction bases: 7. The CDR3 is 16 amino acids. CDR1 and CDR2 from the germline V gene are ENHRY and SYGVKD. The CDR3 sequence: CAISETGGAGRNTIYF. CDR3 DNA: TGTGCCATCAGTGAGACAGGGGGCGCTGGGAGAAACACCATATATTTT.

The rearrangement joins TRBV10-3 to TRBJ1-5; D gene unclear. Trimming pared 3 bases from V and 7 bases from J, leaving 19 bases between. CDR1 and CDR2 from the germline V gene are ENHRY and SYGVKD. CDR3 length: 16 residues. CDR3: CAISEGLGTAGQPQHF. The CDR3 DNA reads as TGTGCCATCAGTGAAGGGTTGGGTACAGCTGGGCAGCCCCAGCATTTT.

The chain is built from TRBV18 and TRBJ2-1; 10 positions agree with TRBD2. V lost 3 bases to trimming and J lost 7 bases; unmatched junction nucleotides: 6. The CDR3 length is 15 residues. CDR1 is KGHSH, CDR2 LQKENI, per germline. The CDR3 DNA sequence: TGTGCCAGCTCACCTGCAGCGGGGGGGCCAAATGAGCAGTTCTTC. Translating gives CASSPAAGGPNEQFF.

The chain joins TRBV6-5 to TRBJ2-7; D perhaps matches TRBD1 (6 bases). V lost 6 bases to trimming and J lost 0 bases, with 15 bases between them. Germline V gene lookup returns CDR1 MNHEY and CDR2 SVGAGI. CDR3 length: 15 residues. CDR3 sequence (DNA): TGTGCCAGCAGACGCAGGGGTGTCGGCTCCTACGAGCAGTACTTC. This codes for CASRRRGVGSYEQYF.

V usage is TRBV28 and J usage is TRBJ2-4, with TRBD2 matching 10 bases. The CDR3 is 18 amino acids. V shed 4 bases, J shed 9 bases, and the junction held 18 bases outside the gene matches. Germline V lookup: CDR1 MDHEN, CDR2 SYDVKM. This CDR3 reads CASSSPTSGNRGLGIQYF. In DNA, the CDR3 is TGTGCCAGCAGTTCTCCTACTAGCGGGAATAGGGGGCTTGGCATTCAGTACTTC.

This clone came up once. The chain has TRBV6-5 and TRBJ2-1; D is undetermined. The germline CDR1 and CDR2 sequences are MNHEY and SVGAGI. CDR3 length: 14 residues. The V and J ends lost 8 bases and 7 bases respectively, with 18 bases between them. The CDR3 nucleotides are TGTGCCAGCCGCGCAGGCAATAAGGATAATGAGCAGTTCTTC. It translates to CASRAGNKDNEQFF.

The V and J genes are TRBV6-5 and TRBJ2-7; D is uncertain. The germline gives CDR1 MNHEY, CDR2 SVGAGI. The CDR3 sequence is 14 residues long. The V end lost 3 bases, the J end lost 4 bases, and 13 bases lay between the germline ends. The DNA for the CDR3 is TGTGCCAGCAGTTATCGAGGCAAGGGATACGAGCAGTACTTC. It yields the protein CASSYRGKGYEQYF.

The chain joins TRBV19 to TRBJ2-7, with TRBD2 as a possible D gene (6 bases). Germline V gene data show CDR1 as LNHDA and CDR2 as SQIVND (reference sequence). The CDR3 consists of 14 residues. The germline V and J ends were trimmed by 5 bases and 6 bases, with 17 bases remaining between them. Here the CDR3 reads CASSSRDFDLEQYF. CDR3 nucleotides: TGTGCCAGTAGTTCCCGGGACTTTGACCTCGAGCAGTACTTC.

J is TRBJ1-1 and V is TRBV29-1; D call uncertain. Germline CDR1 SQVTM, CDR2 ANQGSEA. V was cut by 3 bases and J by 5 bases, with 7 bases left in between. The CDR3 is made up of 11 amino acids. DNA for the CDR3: TGCAGCGTTGATCCTGGGACTGAAGCTTTCTTT. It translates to CSVDPGTEAFF.

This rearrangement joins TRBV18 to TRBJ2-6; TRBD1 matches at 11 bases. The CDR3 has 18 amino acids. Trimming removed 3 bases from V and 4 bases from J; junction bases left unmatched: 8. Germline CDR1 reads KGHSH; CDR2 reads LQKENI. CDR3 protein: CASSPIPGQGDGANVLTF. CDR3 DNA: TGTGCCAGCTCACCCATCCCGGGACAGGGGGACGGGGCCAACGTCCTGACTTTC. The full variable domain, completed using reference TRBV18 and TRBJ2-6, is NAGVMQNPRHLVRRRGQEARLRCSPMKGHSHVYWYRQLPEEGLKFMVYLQKENIIDESGMPKERFSAEFPKEGPSILRIQQVVRGDSAAYFCASSPIPGQGDGANVLTFGAGSRLTVL.

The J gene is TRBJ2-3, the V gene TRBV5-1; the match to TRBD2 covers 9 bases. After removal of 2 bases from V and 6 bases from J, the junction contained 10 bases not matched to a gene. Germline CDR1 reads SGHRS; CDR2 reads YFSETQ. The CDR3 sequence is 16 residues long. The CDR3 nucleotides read TGCGCCAGCAGCTTCCTAGCGGGGAGCCCCGGGGATACGCAGTATTTT. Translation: CASSFLAGSPGDTQYF.

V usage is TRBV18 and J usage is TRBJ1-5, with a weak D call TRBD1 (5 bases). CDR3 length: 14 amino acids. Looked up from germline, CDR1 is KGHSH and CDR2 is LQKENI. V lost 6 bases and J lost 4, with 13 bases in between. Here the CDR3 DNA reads TGTGCCAGCTCCCCCGGGGGGGGGAATCAGCCCCAGCATTTT. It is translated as CASSPGGGNQPQHF.

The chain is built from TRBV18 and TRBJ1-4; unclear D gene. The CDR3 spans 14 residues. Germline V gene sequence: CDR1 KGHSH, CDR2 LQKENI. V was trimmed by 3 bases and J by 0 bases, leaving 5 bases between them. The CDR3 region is CASSPETTNEKLFF. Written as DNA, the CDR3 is TGTGCCAGCTCACCCGAGACAACTAATGAAAAACTGTTTTTT.

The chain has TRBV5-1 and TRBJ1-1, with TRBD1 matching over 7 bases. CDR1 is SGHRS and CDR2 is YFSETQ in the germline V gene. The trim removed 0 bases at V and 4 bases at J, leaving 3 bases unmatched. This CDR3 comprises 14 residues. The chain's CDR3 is CASSLDRGGTEAFF. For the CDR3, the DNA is TGCGCCAGCAGCTTGGACAGGGGCGGCACTGAAGCTTTCTTT.

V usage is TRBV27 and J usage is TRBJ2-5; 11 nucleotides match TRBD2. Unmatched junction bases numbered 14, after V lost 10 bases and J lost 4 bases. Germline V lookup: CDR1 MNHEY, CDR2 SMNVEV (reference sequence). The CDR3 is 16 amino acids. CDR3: CATAGHSGGAGETQYF. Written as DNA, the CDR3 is TGTGCCACTGCAGGTCATAGCGGGGGGGCCGGAGAGACCCAGTACTTC.